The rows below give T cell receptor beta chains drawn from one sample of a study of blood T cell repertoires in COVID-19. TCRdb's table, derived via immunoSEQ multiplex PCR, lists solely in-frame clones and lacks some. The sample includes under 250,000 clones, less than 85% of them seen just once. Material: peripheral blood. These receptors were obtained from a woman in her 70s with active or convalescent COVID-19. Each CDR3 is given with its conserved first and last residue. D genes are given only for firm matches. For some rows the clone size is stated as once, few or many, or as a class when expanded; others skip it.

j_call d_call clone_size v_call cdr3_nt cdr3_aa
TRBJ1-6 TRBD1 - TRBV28 TGTGCCAGCAGTTCGCTGATAGGGACAGGGTCCATCTATAATTCACCCCTCCACTTT CASSSLIGTGSIYNSPLHF
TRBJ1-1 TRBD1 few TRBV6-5 TGTGCCAGCACCGAGCAGGGGGCTAACACTGAAGCTTTCTTT CASTEQGANTEAFF
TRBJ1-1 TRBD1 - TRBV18 TGTGCCAGCTCACCACCGTCCGGGACAGGGGCAAACACTGAAGCTTTCTTT CASSPPSGTGANTEAFF
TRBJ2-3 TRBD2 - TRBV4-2 TGTGCCAGCCACCTGGGGGGGGACACAGATACGCAGTATTTT CASHLGGDTDTQYF
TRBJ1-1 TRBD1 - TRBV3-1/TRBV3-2 TGTGCCAGCAGCCCCCTGGGACAGGGGACGTTCGCTGAAGCTTTCTTT CASSPLGQGTFAEAFF
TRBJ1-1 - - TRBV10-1 TGCGCCAGCAGCCGGGTCCCCTTAGGTGAAGCTTTCTTT CASSRVPLGEAFF
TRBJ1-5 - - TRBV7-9 TGTGCCAGCAGCCCATACGGGGGGAGCAATCAGCCCCAGCATTTT CASSPYGGSNQPQHF
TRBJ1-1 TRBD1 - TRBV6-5 TGTGCCAGCAGTTACCACAGGGGTAGGAACACTGAAGCTTTCTTT CASSYHRGRNTEAFF
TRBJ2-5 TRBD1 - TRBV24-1 TGTGCCACCAGTGACCCTGGGACAGAAGAGACCCAGTACTTC CATSDPGTEETQYF
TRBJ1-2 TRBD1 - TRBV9 TGTGCCAGCAGCGCAACGGGACAGGGGAGCTATGGCTACACCTTC CASSATGQGSYGYTF
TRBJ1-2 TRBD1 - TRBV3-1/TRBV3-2 TGTGCCAGCAGCCCGACCGGGACAGGGGGTTACGGCTACACCTTC CASSPTGTGGYGYTF
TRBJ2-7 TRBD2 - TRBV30 TGTGCCTGGGGACTAGCGGGGACCTACGAGCAGTACTTC CAWGLAGTYEQYF
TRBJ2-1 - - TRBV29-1 TGCAGCGTCCTTGGGGGGTTCTCCTACAATGAGCAGTTCTTC CSVLGGFSYNEQFF
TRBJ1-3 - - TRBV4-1 TGCGCCAGCAGCCCCGGGCGAGGGTTCTCTGGAAACACCATATATTTT CASSPGRGFSGNTIYF
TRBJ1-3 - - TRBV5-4 TGTGCCACCCGGCCTACAGGCTCTGGAAACACCATATATTTT CATRPTGSGNTIYF
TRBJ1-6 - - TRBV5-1 TGCGCCAGCAGCCCTGAACAGAGCTCCTATAATTCACCCCTCCACTTT CASSPEQSSYNSPLHF
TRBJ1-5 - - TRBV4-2 TGTGCCAGCAGCCAAGACCGGGGGAGGAGCAATCAGCCCCAGCATTTT CASSQDRGRSNQPQHF
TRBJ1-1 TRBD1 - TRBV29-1 TGCAGCGTGATACCGGACAGGTTGAACACTGAAGCTTTCTTT CSVIPDRLNTEAFF
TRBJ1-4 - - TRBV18 TGTGCCAGCTCATCGAGAGACCTCGCAGGTGCTAATGAAAAACTGTTTTTT CASSSRDLAGANEKLFF
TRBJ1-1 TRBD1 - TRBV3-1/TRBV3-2 TGTGCCAGCTGGCTGTCAGGGGGCAACACTGAAGCTTTCTTT CASWLSGGNTEAFF
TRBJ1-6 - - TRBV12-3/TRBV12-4 TGTGCCAGCAGTTTTGGGCAACCCTCACCCCTCCACTTT CASSFGQPSPLHF
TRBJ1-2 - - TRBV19 TGTGCCAGTAGCCCACACGCGGAACCGCCGGGTGGCTACACCTTC CASSPHAEPPGGYTF
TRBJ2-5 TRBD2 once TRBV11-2 TGTGCCAGCAGCTCATCGGGACTAGCGGGCAAAGAGACCCAGTACTTC CASSSSGLAGKETQYF
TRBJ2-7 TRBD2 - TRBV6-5 TGTGCCAGCAGTTACGGCGGGAGACCCGGCTACGAGCAGTACTTC CASSYGGRPGYEQYF
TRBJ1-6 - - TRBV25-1 TGTGCCAGCCGACGGGGATTAAGTTCACCCCTCCACTTT CASRRGLSSPLHF
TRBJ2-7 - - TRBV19 TGTGCCAGTAGTGAGAGGCTTCACTACGAGCAGTACTTC CASSERLHYEQYF
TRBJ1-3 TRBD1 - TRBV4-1 TGCGCCAGCAGAGAGGGACAGCTATCTGGAAACACCATATATTTT CASREGQLSGNTIYF
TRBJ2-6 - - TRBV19 TGTGCCAGTAGCCTCACCCCATGGCGGGCCAACGTCCTGACTTTC CASSLTPWRANVLTF
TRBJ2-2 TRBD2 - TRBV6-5 TGTGCCAGTGGGGAGGGACGGACTGCCACCGGGGAGCTGTTTTTT CASGEGRTATGELFF
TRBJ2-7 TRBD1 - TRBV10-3 TGTGCCATCAGAAGGACAGGGGCGAGCTACGAGCAGTACTTC CAIRRTGASYEQYF
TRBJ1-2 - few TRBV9 TGTGCCAGCAGCGTAACTCCAGAGGCTAACTATGGCTACACCTTC CASSVTPEANYGYTF
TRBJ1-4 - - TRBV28 TGTGCCAGCAGTTCAACAGGTGCAACTAATGAAAAACTGTTTTTT CASSSTGATNEKLFF
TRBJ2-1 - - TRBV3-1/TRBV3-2 TGTGCCAGCAGCCGTTGGCAGGGTAATGAGCAGTTCTTC CASSRWQGNEQFF
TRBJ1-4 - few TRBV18 TGTGCCAGCTCACCACGTGGCGGAAAACTGTTTTTT CASSPRGGKLFF
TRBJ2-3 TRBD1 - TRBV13 TGTGCCAGCAGCTCACAGGGGGCAAGGACAGATACGCAGTATTTT CASSSQGARTDTQYF
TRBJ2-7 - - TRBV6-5 TGTGCCAGCAGTTACTCGAGACATGCCGTCTACGAGCAGTACTTC CASSYSRHAVYEQYF
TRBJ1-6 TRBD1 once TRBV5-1 TGCGCCAGCAGCAAGCAGGGACAGGGTCCTAATTCACCCCTCCACTTT CASSKQGQGPNSPLHF
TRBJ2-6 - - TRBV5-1 TGCGCCACCAGTACAGGACCCATCTCTGGGGCCAACGTCCTGACTTTC CATSTGPISGANVLTF
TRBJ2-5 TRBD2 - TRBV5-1 TGCGCCAGCAGCTTTAGTACTAGCGCACAAGAGACCCAGTACTTC CASSFSTSAQETQYF
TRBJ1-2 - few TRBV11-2 TGTGCCAGCAGCTTAGCGGGGGGGTATGGCTACACCTTC CASSLAGGYGYTF
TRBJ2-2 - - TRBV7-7 TGTGCTAGCAGCTTCGGGTATCCGGCCGGGGAGCTGTTTTTT CASSFGYPAGELFF
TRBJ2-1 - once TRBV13 TGTGCCAGCAGCTCGTCGGGGTTCTTCAATGAGCAGTTCTTC CASSSSGFFNEQFF
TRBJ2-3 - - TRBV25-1 TGTGCCAGCAGTGAACGGGGGGCGCGAACAGATACGCAGTATTTT CASSERGARTDTQYF
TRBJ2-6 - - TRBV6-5 TGTGCTACCCAGACGGGTACCGGGGCCAACGTCCTGACTTTC CATQTGTGANVLTF
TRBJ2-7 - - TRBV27 TGTGCCAGCAGTTCTCCCGGAGGTAGTCGCCCGATTTACGAGCAGTACTTC CASSSPGGSRPIYEQYF
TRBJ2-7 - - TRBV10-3 TGTGCCATCAGTGAAGAGACAGAGTCCTACGAGCAGTACTTC CAISEETESYEQYF
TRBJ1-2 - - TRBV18 TGTGCCAGCTCACCCGGACACAATGGGGACTATGGCTACACCTTC CASSPGHNGDYGYTF
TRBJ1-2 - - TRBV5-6 TGTGCCAGCAGCTTGCAACTGCGTGGCTACACCTTC CASSLQLRGYTF
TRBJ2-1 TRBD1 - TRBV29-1 TGCAGCGTCCCGACGACAGGGGCGCAAGGTGAGCAGTTCTTC CSVPTTGAQGEQFF
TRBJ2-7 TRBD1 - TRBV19 TGTGCCAGTAGGACAGGGGGCGTGGTGGACGAGCAGTACTTC CASRTGGVVDEQYF